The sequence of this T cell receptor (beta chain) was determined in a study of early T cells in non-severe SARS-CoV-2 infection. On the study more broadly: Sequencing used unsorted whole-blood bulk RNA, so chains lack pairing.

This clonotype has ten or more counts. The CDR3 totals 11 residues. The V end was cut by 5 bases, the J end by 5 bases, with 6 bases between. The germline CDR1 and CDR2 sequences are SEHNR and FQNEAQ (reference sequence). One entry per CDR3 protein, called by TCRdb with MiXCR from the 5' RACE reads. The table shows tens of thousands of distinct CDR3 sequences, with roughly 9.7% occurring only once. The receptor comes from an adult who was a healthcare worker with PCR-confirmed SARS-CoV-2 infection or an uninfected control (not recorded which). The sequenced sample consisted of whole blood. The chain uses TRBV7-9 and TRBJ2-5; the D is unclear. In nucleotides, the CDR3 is TGTGCCAGCAGCCCCCTCGAGACCCAGTACTTC. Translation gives CASSPLETQYF. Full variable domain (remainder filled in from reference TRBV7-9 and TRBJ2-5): DTGVSQNPRHKITKRGQNVTFRCDPISEHNRLYWYRQTLGQGPEFLTYFQNEAQLEKSRLLSDRFSAERPKGSFSTLEIQRTEQGDSAMYLCASSPLETQYFGPGTRLLVL.